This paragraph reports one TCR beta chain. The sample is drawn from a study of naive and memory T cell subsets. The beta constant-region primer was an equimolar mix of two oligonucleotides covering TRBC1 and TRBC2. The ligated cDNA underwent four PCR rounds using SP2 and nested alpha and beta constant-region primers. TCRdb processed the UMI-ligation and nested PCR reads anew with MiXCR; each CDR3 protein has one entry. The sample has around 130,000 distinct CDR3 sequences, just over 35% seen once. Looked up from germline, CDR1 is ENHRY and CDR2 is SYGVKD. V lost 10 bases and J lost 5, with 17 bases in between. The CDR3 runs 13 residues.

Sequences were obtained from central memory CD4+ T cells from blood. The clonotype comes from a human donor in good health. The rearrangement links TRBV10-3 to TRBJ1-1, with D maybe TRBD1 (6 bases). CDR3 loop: CATWQGLRTEAFF. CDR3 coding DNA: TGTGCCACGTGGCAGGGGCTTAGGACTGAAGCTTTCTTT.